Listed here are 26 T cell receptor beta chains from one sample, sequenced in a study of cytomegalovirus exposure and HLA in healthy donors. The PCR was carried out with 60 Vbeta primers and 13 Jbeta primers. Method: immunoSEQ multiplex PCR; TCRdb's copy keeps in-frame clones and lacks some. This table holds around 80,000 clones, around 84% found once. Source material: PBMCs. These TCRs come from a man aged 35 to 55 in good health and CMV-seronegative.

V and J are TRBV10-3 and TRBJ2-1, with 8 bases aligning to TRBD2. Unmatched junction bases numbered 10, after V lost 3 bases and J lost 6 bases. Germline V lookup: CDR1 ENHRY, CDR2 SYGVKD. The CDR3 is made up of 16 amino acids. CDR3: CAISDLGTSSINEQFF. CDR3 nucleotides: TGTGCCATCAGTGACTTAGGGACTAGTAGTATCAATGAGCAGTTCTTC.

This clone was counted once. The CDR3 region is CASSESGQNEKLFF. The CDR3 nucleotides are TGCGCCAGCAGTGAGTCGGGGCAGAATGAAAAACTGTTTTTT. The gene calls are TRBV10-1 and TRBJ1-4; D is possibly TRBD1 (5 bases). The CDR3 runs to 14 residues. The germline V and J ends were trimmed by 0 bases and 5 bases, with 7 bases remaining between them. Germline CDR1 is WNHNN and CDR2 is SYGVQD (reference sequence).

The V and J genes are TRBV6-6 and TRBJ2-7; D possibly corresponds to TRBD2 (6 bases). Trimming left V 2 bases short and J 2 bases short, with 10 bases between. The CDR3 is 14 amino acids. The germline gives CDR1 MNHNY, CDR2 SVGAGI (reference sequence). The CDR3 is CASSYPTSTYEQYF. The CDR3 nucleotides are TGTGCCAGCAGTTACCCGACTAGTACCTACGAGCAGTACTTC.

As DNA, the CDR3 is TGTGCCAGCAGTTTAGTAGCGGGGACAGATACGCAGTATTTT. Encoded protein: CASSLVAGTDTQYF. This chain connects TRBV28 to TRBJ2-3; 8 bases align to TRBD2. With 2 bases clipped from V and 3 bases from J, the junction kept 1 base outside the gene matches. This CDR3 spans 14 amino acids. The germline gives CDR1 MDHEN, CDR2 SYDVKM. The full variable domain, rest sourced from reference TRBV28 and TRBJ2-3, is DVKVTQSSRYLVKRTGEKVFLECVQDMDHENMFWYRQDPGLGLRLIYFSYDVKMKEKGDIPEGYSVSREKKERFSLILESASTNQTSMYLCASSLVAGTDTQYFGPGTRLTVL.

The chain uses TRBV4-1 and TRBJ2-7; D is perhaps TRBD2 (5 bases). Trimming left V 1 base short and J 2 bases short, with 12 bases between. The CDR3 consists of 15 residues. Germline V gene sequence: CDR1 MGHRA, CDR2 YSYEKL. The CDR3 DNA follows: TGCGCCAGCAGCCAAGGTACGAGGGCCCCCTACGAGCAGTACTTC. Amino acids: CASSQGTRAPYEQYF.

This chain joins TRBV30 and TRBJ1-6; 8 nucleotides line up with TRBD1. The germline CDR1 and CDR2 sequences are GTSNPN and SVGIG (reference sequence). CDR3 length: 15 residues. J gave up 10 bases and V 0 bases, and 8 bases lay outside the gene matches. The CDR3 DNA is TGTGCCTGGAGTGTTAACAGGGGGGCCAGGTCACCCCTCCACTTT. Protein sequence: CAWSVNRGARSPLHF.

In this sample, this clone turned up once. The rearrangement joins TRBV2 to TRBJ1-2; TRBD1 might be the D (5 bases). V was shortened by 5 bases and J by 1 base, with 8 bases between the two germline ends. The CDR3 is 13 residues long. Germline V gives CDR1 SNHLY, CDR2 FYNNEI. The CDR3 nucleotides are TGTGCCAGCAGTCTGACAGATAACTATGGCTACACCTTC. Encoded protein: CASSLTDNYGYTF.

This clone has only a few counts. The J gene is TRBJ1-5, the V gene TRBV7-9, with a tentative D call TRBD1 (6 bases). The CDR3 extends over 17 amino acids. The V end lost 5 bases, the J end lost 2 bases, and 19 bases lay between the germline ends. Germline V CDR1 and CDR2: SEHNR, FQNEAQ (reference sequence). The CDR3 protein is CASSPGQFGMGNQPQHF. The CDR3 DNA follows: TGTGCCAGCAGCCCTGGACAGTTTGGAATGGGCAATCAGCCCCAGCATTTT.

V gene TRBV2 combines with J gene TRBJ1-5; 9 positions match TRBD1. Looked up from germline, CDR1 is SNHLY and CDR2 is FYNNEI. V dropped 5 bases and J dropped 9; count of bases not matched to a gene: 11. The CDR3 sequence is 15 residues long. Written as DNA, the CDR3 is TGTGCCAGCAGTTCCGGGACAGGGTCCCCCGGGCCCCAGCATTTT. Protein sequence: CASSSGTGSPGPQHF.

The chain carries TRBV27 and TRBJ2-7, with 9 bases fitting TRBD1. Per germline, CDR1 MNHEY and CDR2 SMNVEV (reference sequence). This CDR3 contains 15 residues. The V and J ends lost 6 bases and 3 bases, in that order; junction bases with no gene match: 9. The CDR3 protein is CASSRRTGAIYEQYF. The CDR3 bases are TGTGCCAGCAGCCGCAGGACAGGGGCAATCTACGAGCAGTACTTC.

The chain couples TRBV28 to TRBJ1-4, with a possible D match to TRBD1 (5 bases). Germline V gene lookup returns CDR1 MDHEN and CDR2 SYDVKM. Trimming cost V 6 bases and J 6 bases, with 17 bases left between them. This CDR3 has 15 amino acids. In nucleotides, the CDR3 is TGTGCCAGCAGACCCGGGACTGTGAGTGATGAAAAACTGTTTTTT. Translating it yields CASRPGTVSDEKLFF.

The chain recombines TRBV27 with TRBJ1-2; D call uncertain. The CDR3 extends over 14 amino acids. Germline V CDR1 and CDR2: MNHEY, SMNVEV (reference sequence). Between the trimmed V and J ends, which lost 3 bases and 8 bases, there was a span of 16 bases. Written as DNA, the CDR3 is TGTGCCAGCAGTTTTACTTTAGGAGGCAGCGGCTACACCTTC. As protein: CASSFTLGGSGYTF.

The chain links TRBV9 to TRBJ1-3; a possible D gene is TRBD1 (6 bases). V lost 3 bases to trimming and J lost 2 bases, with 18 bases between them. The CDR3 is 17 amino acids. Germline V gene sequence: CDR1 SGDLS, CDR2 YYNGEE. Written as DNA, the CDR3 is TGTGCCAGCAGCGCCAAAACAGGGATAGGAACTGGAAACACCATATATTTT. This gives the protein CASSAKTGIGTGNTIYF.

The chain uses TRBV10-2 and TRBJ2-6; TRBD1 matches at 10 bases. CDR1 and CDR2 from the germline V gene are WSHSY and SAAADI. The CDR3 length is 17 residues. Trimming removed 6 bases from V and 0 bases from J; junction bases left unmatched: 5. The CDR3 sequence is CASSPGQGISGANVLTF. The CDR3 DNA is TGCGCCAGCAGCCCGGGACAGGGGATCTCTGGGGCCAACGTCCTGACTTTC.

The chain carries TRBV7-9 and TRBJ1-1; D is perhaps TRBD1 (6 bases). The CDR3 has 15 residues. Trimming took 0 bases from V and 1 from J, leaving 9 bases between them. The germline gives CDR1 SEHNR, CDR2 FQNEAQ (reference sequence). The CDR3 spells CASSLAEDRNTEAFF. DNA of the CDR3: TGTGCCAGCAGCTTAGCCGAGGACAGGAACACTGAAGCTTTCTTT. Full variable domain (missing parts from reference TRBV7-9 and TRBJ1-1): DTGVSQNPRHKITKRGQNVTFRCDPISEHNRLYWYRQTLGQGPEFLTYFQNEAQLEKSRLLSDRFSAERPKGSFSTLEIQRTEQGDSAMYLCASSLAEDRNTEAFFGQGTRLTVV.

The chain is built from TRBV15 and TRBJ2-6; 8 bases map to TRBD1. V was clipped by 7 bases and J by 3 bases; unmatched bases: 8. CDR1 is LNHNV, CDR2 YYDKDF, per germline (reference sequence). The CDR3 consists of 16 residues. Here the CDR3 reads CATNNDRGFGANVLTF. CDR3 coding DNA: TGTGCCACCAACAATGACAGGGGCTTTGGGGCCAACGTCCTGACTTTC.

The CDR3 nucleotides are TGTGCCAGCGGGAAGACAGGGATTCGAGAGACCCAGTACTTC. Amino acid sequence: CASGKTGIRETQYF. This chain links TRBV19 with TRBJ2-5; 7 bases fit TRBD1. Germline trimming cut 9 bases from V and 4 bases from J; bases unmatched to any gene: 11. The CDR3 is made up of 14 amino acids. Germline CDR1 reads LNHDA; CDR2 reads SQIVND (reference sequence). The full variable domain, with the rest looked up from reference TRBV19 and TRBJ2-5, is DGGITQSPKYLFRKEGQNVTLSCEQNLNHDAMYWYRQDPGQGLRLIYYSQIVNDFQKGDIAEGYSVSREKKESFPLTVTSAQKNPTAFYLCASGKTGIRETQYFGPGTRLLVL.

This chain connects TRBV7-8 to TRBJ2-7; TRBD1 matches 7 bases. Germline-derived CDR1 and CDR2 are SGHVS and FQNEAQ. The V gene end was trimmed by 3 bases and the J gene end by 3 bases; junction bases not matched to a gene: 8. The CDR3 is 15 residues long. This chain's CDR3 is CASSFRQGPFYEQYF. CDR3 nucleotide sequence: TGTGCCAGCAGCTTTAGACAGGGACCATTCTACGAGCAGTACTTC.

This clone showed up just a few times. The chain links TRBV12-2 to TRBJ1-1; the table's D gene call, TRBD1, was not cross checked with the DNA. TRBV12-2 is recorded as a pseudogene. This CDR3 is 15 amino acids long. CDR3 loop: CASRLGRDSNTEAFF. CDR3 bases: TGTGCAAGTCGCTTAGGACGGGACAGTAACACTGAAGCTTTCTTT.

This sequence joins TRBV29-1 and TRBJ1-1; tentatively, D is TRBD1 (6 bases). The CDR3 is made up of 15 amino acids. V shed 7 bases and J shed 0 bases, with 18 bases lying between them. Per germline, CDR1 SQVTM and CDR2 ANQGSEA. The CDR3 DNA reads as TGCAGCGCCCCACGGGGGGGGGCCATGAACACTGAAGCTTTCTTT. Translating it yields CSAPRGGAMNTEAFF. The full variable domain, rest sourced from reference TRBV29-1 and TRBJ1-1, is SAVISQKPSRDICQRGTSLTIQCQVDSQVTMMFWYRQQPGQSLTLIATANQGSEATYESGFVIDKFPISRPNLTFSTLTVSNMSPEDSSIYLCSAPRGGAMNTEAFFGQGTRLTVV.

The rearrangement uses TRBV14 and TRBJ2-2, with a tentative D call TRBD2 (6 bases). Germline V gene sequence: CDR1 SGHDN, CDR2 FVKESK. V shed 4 bases and J shed 2 bases, with 14 bases lying between them. CDR3 length: 16 residues. Here the CDR3 reads CASSLRTSLNTGELFF. CDR3 nucleotide sequence: TGTGCCAGCAGCCTGCGAACTAGCTTAAACACCGGGGAGCTGTTTTTT.

The chain joins TRBV4-3 to TRBJ1-1, with D possibly being TRBD1 (6 bases). Trimming stripped 0 bases from V and 2 bases from J, with 13 bases between. Germline lookup yields CDR1 LGHNA and CDR2 YSLEER. The CDR3 contains 16 residues. The CDR3 sequence is CASSQDWGLPNTEAFF. CDR3 nucleotides: TGCGCCAGCAGCCAAGATTGGGGGCTTCCAAACACTGAAGCTTTCTTT.

The V gene is TRBV4-3, the J gene TRBJ2-2; no clear D. Germline V lookup: CDR1 LGHNA, CDR2 YSLEER. The CDR3 length is 16 residues. V was shortened by 0 bases and J by 5 bases, with 13 bases between the two germline ends. CDR3 sequence: CASSQDSVVLTGELFF. Written as DNA, the CDR3 is TGCGCCAGCAGCCAAGATTCGGTGGTTCTGACCGGGGAGCTGTTTTTT.

CDR3 bases: TGTGCCAGCTCACCTTCGAGAGGACTACAACACTACGAGCAGTACTTC. Protein product: CASSPSRGLQHYEQYF. This chain joins TRBV18 and TRBJ2-7; a weak D match, TRBD2 (6 bases). Trimming shortened V by 3 bases and J by 3 bases, and 18 bases separated the two germline ends. This CDR3 is 16 amino acids long. CDR1 and CDR2 from the germline V gene are KGHSH and LQKENI.

V usage is TRBV7-3 and J usage is TRBJ2-1; TRBD2 matches at 15 bases. Losses at the gene ends were 2 bases for V and 7 bases for J; bases not matched to a gene: 0. CDR1 is SGHTA, CDR2 FQGTGA, per germline. The CDR3 covers 15 residues. CDR3 residues: CASSLGTSGRNEQFF. The CDR3 region has the DNA TGTGCCAGCAGCTTAGGGACTAGCGGGAGGAATGAGCAGTTCTTC.

The gene calls are TRBV10-3 and TRBJ1-5; D not resolved. The CDR3 loop spans 15 amino acids. CDR1 and CDR2 (germline): ENHRY, SYGVKD. V lost 3 bases to trimming and J lost 5 bases, with 14 bases between them. CDR3 sequence (DNA): TGTGCCATCAGTGAAGAGGGCCCAGCTTATCAGCCCCAGCATTTT. This translates into CAISEEGPAYQPQHF.